Presented here are 18 T cell receptor beta chains from one specimen sequenced in a study of T cell responses to AZD1222 COVID-19 vaccine. The table came from immunoSEQ multiplex PCR; TCRdb's copy has only in-frame clones and leaves some out. The sample consists of some 130,000 clones, approximately 91% of them appearing once. The starting material was peripheral blood, obtained 28 days after the second AZD1222 dose. The receptors were gathered from an adult who received the AZD1222 COVID-19 vaccine.

V usage is TRBV5-1 and J usage is TRBJ1-1; 8 bases are shared with TRBD1. Losses at the gene ends were 7 bases for V and 1 base for J; bases not matched to a gene: 0. Germline values: CDR1 SGHRS, CDR2 YFSETQ. This CDR3 is built from 12 residues. The CDR3 nucleotides read TGCGCCAGCGGACAGGGGAACACTGAAGCTTTCTTT. Translation: CASGQGNTEAFF.

The chain joins TRBV3-1 (or the pseudogene TRBV3-2) to TRBJ1-2; a weak D match, TRBD1 (6 bases). The CDR3 covers 18 residues. The germline gives CDR1 LGHDT, CDR2 YNNKEL (reference sequence). Trimming shortened V by 1 base and J by 2 bases, and 20 bases separated the two germline ends. CDR3 DNA: TGTGCCAGCAGCCAAGTAAGACAGGATCTATGGACCAACTATGGCTACACCTTC. The encoded protein is CASSQVRQDLWTNYGYTF.

V gene TRBV2 combines with J gene TRBJ1-5; TRBD1 matches at 9 bases. CDR3 length: 15 amino acids. Per the germline V gene, CDR1 is SNHLY and CDR2 is FYNNEI. The V segment lost 4 bases and the J segment 4 bases; nucleotides outside the gene matches: 5. In DNA, the CDR3 is TGTGCCAGCAGTGGAGGACAGGGGATTAATCAGCCCCAGCATTTT. Its protein product is CASSGGQGINQPQHF.

This chain uses TRBV3-1 (or the pseudogene TRBV3-2) with TRBJ1-2; TRBD1 matches at 8 bases. The CDR3 is 13 amino acids. J gave up 6 bases and V 3 bases, and 3 bases lay outside the gene matches. Germline V lookup: CDR1 LGHDT, CDR2 YNNKEL (reference sequence). The CDR3 region has the DNA TGTGCCAGCAGCCAGCAGGGGGCCCATGGCTACACCTTC. This encodes CASSQQGAHGYTF.

The genes are TRBV12-3 or TRBV12-4 and TRBJ1-5, with D unresolved. Deletions cut 3 bases from V and 6 bases from J, with 9 bases between. The CDR3 contains 13 residues. CDR3 amino acids: CASSFFSGQPQHF. Written as DNA, the CDR3 is TGTGCCAGCAGTTTTTTTTCGGGTCAGCCCCAGCATTTT.

This clone was observed once. The chain uses TRBV27 and TRBJ2-7; possibly TRBD1 for D (5 bases). Trimming left V 2 bases short and J 2 bases short, with 10 bases between. The germline V gene has CDR1 MNHEY and CDR2 SMNVEV (reference sequence). The CDR3 runs 14 residues. CDR3 amino acids: CASSLRTSPYEQYF. The CDR3 DNA reads TGTGCCAGCAGTTTACGGACAAGTCCCTACGAGCAGTACTTC.

CDR3 protein: CASSVASGPGTSKANEQFF. CDR3 nucleotide sequence: TGTGCCAGCAGCGTAGCGTCGGGGCCTGGGACTAGTAAGGCGAATGAGCAGTTCTTC. This chain uses TRBV9 with TRBJ2-1, with 8 positions matching TRBD2. V gave up 0 bases and J gave up 7 bases; unmatched junction bases: 18. The CDR3 runs 19 residues. Germline V gene data show CDR1 as SGDLS and CDR2 as YYNGEE.

This chain uses TRBV19 with TRBJ1-4; D gene unclear. The CDR3 covers 11 residues. Germline V gene lookup returns CDR1 LNHDA and CDR2 SQIVND (reference sequence). V lost 11 bases and J lost 4, with 8 bases in between. CDR3 sequence: CAGSRNEKLFF. CDR3 nucleotide sequence: TGTGCCGGAAGCCGTAATGAAAAACTGTTTTTT.

The chain recombines TRBV27 with TRBJ2-3; D call uncertain. Germline values: CDR1 MNHEY, CDR2 SMNVEV (reference sequence). Trimming took off 6 bases at V and 2 bases at J, with 6 bases between the two ends. The CDR3 contains 12 residues. CDR3 sequence reads: CASSHNTDTQYF. For the CDR3, the DNA is TGTGCCAGCAGCCACAACACAGATACGCAGTATTTT.

The genes are TRBV6-5 and TRBJ1-6; no clear D. The germline V gene has CDR1 MNHEY and CDR2 SVGAGI. Trimming cost V 2 bases and J 8 bases, with 13 bases left between them. There are 15 residues in the CDR3. DNA of the CDR3: TGTGCCAGCAGTTACCAGGTGAAGGGTTATTCACCCCTCCACTTT. Translating gives CASSYQVKGYSPLHF.

The chain couples TRBV20-1 to TRBJ2-5, with TRBD2 matching over 9 bases. The V and J ends lost 3 bases and 3 bases, in that order; junction bases with no gene match: 8. The CDR3 contains 15 residues. Germline-derived CDR1 and CDR2 are DFQATT and SNEGSKA (reference sequence). For the CDR3, the DNA is TGCAGTGCTAGTGCGGGAGGGCCGGAAGAAGAGACCCAGTACTTC. As protein: CSASAGGPEEETQYF.

The CDR3, as DNA: TGTGCCAGCAGTTCATCAGGGCCGAGCTCTGGGGCCAACGTCCTGACTTTC. Protein sequence: CASSSSGPSSGANVLTF. The J gene is TRBJ2-6, the V gene TRBV28; D possibly corresponds to TRBD1 (5 bases). CDR3 size: 17 residues. Germline CDR1 and CDR2: MDHEN and SYDVKM. V shed 4 bases and J shed 0 bases, with 13 bases lying between them.

This chain uses TRBV19 with TRBJ1-3; possibly TRBD1 for D (6 bases). The CDR3 is made up of 13 amino acids. The germline CDR1 and CDR2 sequences are LNHDA and SQIVND (reference sequence). Trimming stripped 6 bases from V and 4 bases from J, with 10 bases between. The CDR3 coding sequence is TGTGCCAGTAGAAGGGGGTTCGGAAACACCATATATTTT. It encodes CASRRGFGNTIYF.

This clone was counted a single time. V usage is TRBV24-1 and J usage is TRBJ1-2; tentatively, D is TRBD1 (6 bases). With 4 bases removed from V and 4 bases from J, the gap between germline ends came to 15 bases. CDR3 size: 15 residues. CDR1 KGHDR and CDR2 SFDVKD come from the germline V gene. The chain's CDR3 is CATSDPGDPSYGYTF. The CDR3 region has the DNA TGTGCCACCAGTGACCCAGGGGACCCCTCCTATGGCTACACCTTC.

The genes are TRBV12-5 and TRBJ2-7; no definite D call. Germline assignment: CDR1 LGHNT and CDR2 FRNRAP. Trimming shortened V by 2 bases and J by 2 bases, and 13 bases separated the two germline ends. The CDR3 extends over 15 amino acids. CDR3 nucleotides: TGTGCTAGTGGTTTGTTCCAGCGCGATACCTACGAGCAGTACTTC. Translation: CASGLFQRDTYEQYF.

The J gene is TRBJ2-7, the V gene TRBV25-1, with no clear D. CDR3 size: 11 residues. V was shortened by 4 bases and J by 4 bases, with 5 bases between the two germline ends. Germline CDR1 MGHDK, CDR2 SYGVNS. The CDR3 nucleotides are TGTGCCAGCAGTGGTGGGTACGAGCAGTACTTC. Its translation is CASSGGYEQYF.

J is TRBJ2-4 and V is TRBV28; D unresolved. The germline V gene has CDR1 MDHEN and CDR2 SYDVKM. The V end lost 3 bases, the J end lost 3 bases, and 9 bases lay between the germline ends. The CDR3 is 14 amino acids. The CDR3 region is CASSLYGGKNIQYF. The CDR3 coding sequence is TGTGCCAGCAGTTTGTACGGTGGCAAAAACATTCAGTACTTC.

The genes are TRBV5-1 and TRBJ1-6; weak D call: TRBD1 (5 bases). Trimming left V 0 bases short and J 10 bases short, with 14 bases between. The CDR3 has 15 amino acids. Germline CDR1 is SGHRS and CDR2 is YFSETQ. The DNA for the CDR3 is TGCGCCAGCAGCTTGGCCGGCAGGGCTCGGTCACCCCTCCACTTT. Residues: CASSLAGRARSPLHF.